This T cell receptor (beta chain) was captured in a study of blood T cell repertoires in COVID-19. Study overall: From the United States, Italy and Spain came samples of acute and convalescent COVID-19.

Seattle patient enrollment occurred during active infection, with longitudinal follow-up thereafter. The germline gives CDR1 MNHEY, CDR2 SMNVEV (reference sequence). V lost 4 bases to trimming and J lost 11 bases; unmatched junction nucleotides: 13. This CDR3 comprises 15 residues. Libraries were prepared by immunoSEQ multiplex PCR; TCRdb keeps only in-frame clonotypes and omits some of them. The table has some 370,000 clones, approximately 87% seen once. The rearrangement links TRBV27 to TRBJ1-3; 8 bases fit TRBD1. This TCR was sampled from a woman in her 30s with COVID-19, enrolled during active disease. Sequenced material: peripheral blood. CDR3 amino acids: CASSSSSGGLRAIYF. In DNA, the CDR3 is TGTGCCAGCAGTTCCTCGTCAGGGGGCTTACGGGCCATATATTTT.